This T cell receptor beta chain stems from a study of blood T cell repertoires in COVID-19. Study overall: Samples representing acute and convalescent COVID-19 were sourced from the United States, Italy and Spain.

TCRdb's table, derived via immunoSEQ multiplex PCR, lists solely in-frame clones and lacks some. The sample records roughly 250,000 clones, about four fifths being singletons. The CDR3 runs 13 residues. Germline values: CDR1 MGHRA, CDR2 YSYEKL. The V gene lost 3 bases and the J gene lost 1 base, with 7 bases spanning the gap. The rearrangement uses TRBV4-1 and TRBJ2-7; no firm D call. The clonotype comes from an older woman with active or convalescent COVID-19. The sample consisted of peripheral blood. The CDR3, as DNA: TGCGCCAGCAGCCAGGCGGTATCCTACGAGCAGTACTTC. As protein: CASSQAVSYEQYF.